This TCR beta chain derives from a study of early T cells in non-severe SARS-CoV-2 infection (dated by TCRdb to the early 2020s). Study-level background: Because TCR sequencing was done on bulk RNA from unsorted whole blood, the alpha and beta chains could not be paired.

From its cysteine to its phenylalanine, the CDR3 spans 14 amino acids. The sequence is cut down to CDR3 DNA, 42 bases in frame from base 1. Germline trimming amounts to 5 bases on V and 5 bases on J, with 10 as the count of junction bases outside the gene matches. CDR1 and CDR2, per the germline V gene, are SQVTM and ANQGSEA. The investigation overall reported the following: VDJdb matching was skewed toward anti-spike CD8 responses and likely underestimated virus-specific expansions, missing private and CD4 specificities.

The library was generated by 5' RACE. This sample was sequenced with a NextSeq 500. Unique molecular identifiers were attached to individual cDNA molecules in the TCR library protocol so that sequencing error and PCR bias could be corrected. TCR alpha and beta chains were both sequenced, and the abundances of alpha and beta sequences in each sample were closely correlated with each other. In the paper's pipeline: V gene, J gene and CDR3 annotation of TCR sequences was performed with Decombinator V4. Expanded TCRs were defined as changing significantly between any two time points under a Poisson model with p below 0.0001. TCR abundances were normalised to the total number of TCRs sequenced in each sample and reported as counts per million. TRAV1-2 paired with TRAJ12, TRAJ20 or TRAJ33 defined MAIT TCRs, while TRAV10 paired with TRAJ18 defined iNKT TCRs. VDJdb, accessed 1 November 2021, was searched for CMV, EBV and SARS-CoV-2 annotated TCRs, with TCRs annotated for multiple antigens excluded. TCRdb itself trimmed the public reads at Q25 with fastp, ran MiXCR and retained productive beta chains. Rows with one shared CDR3 protein collapse into an entry with the most common genes and DNA. TCRdb assigned the V and J calls; the authors' analysis was not used. The sample table shows more than 60,000 distinct CDR3 sequences, and 9.5% to 15% are seen once. Jointly, the top ten make up approximately 1.1% of the sample.

A case-control design nested within a healthcare worker cohort in London, UK, was used, with weekly nasopharyngeal swab PCR tests and blood sampling performed. Healthcare workers were recruited between 23 and 31 March 2020, during the week of the UK lockdown, and were followed weekly for up to about 15 weeks. Turning to this clonotype: No cognate antigen has been identified for it. No much larger clone is present one base from it, and per-base qualities are unavailable.

This TCR was recovered from an adult who was a healthcare worker with PCR-confirmed SARS-CoV-2 infection or an uninfected control (not recorded which). The donor label of this sample is uncertain. The V gene is TRBV29-1 and the J gene is TRBJ2-3, with 7 bases in between that match TRBD2. Sequencing was performed on whole blood, taken at baseline. The CDR3 in this case is CSVPLLAPRDTQYF. The nucleotide sequence reads TGCAGCGTTCCACTACTAGCGCCCAGAGATACGCAGTATTTT.